The next 20 T cell receptor beta chains were all read from a single sample in a study of cytomegalovirus exposure and HLA in healthy donors (dated by TCRdb to about 2017). The method was the immunoSEQ multiplex PCR assay. For the multiplex PCR, a mixture combining 60 forward primers for TCR Vbeta segments and 13 reverse primers for TCR Jbeta segments was used. The table was pulled from immuneACCESS by TCRdb, which kept in-frame rearrangements only. Such tables lose some clones; where checked, under half of the loss comes from unresolved V genes, and the rest has no known cause. Across this sample there are under 200,000 clones, with 77% seen only once. Jointly, the top ten make up roughly 2.8% of the sample. The sample consisted of PBMCs. These TCRs come from a woman aged 40 to 50 in good health and CMV-seropositive.

This clone is a singleton in its sample. This rearrangement joins TRBV19 to TRBJ1-5; no clear D gene. This CDR3 is 15 amino acids long. The germline V gene encodes CDR1 LNHDA and CDR2 SQIVND (reference sequence). V was trimmed by 0 bases and J by 0 bases, leaving 6 bases between them. The CDR3 nucleotides are TGTGCCAGTAGTATAGAGCTATATAGCAATCAGCCCCAGCATTTT. It yields the protein CASSIELYSNQPQHF.

The rearrangement joins TRBV5-1 to TRBJ2-7; 9 positions agree with TRBD1. CDR1 SGHRS and CDR2 YFSETQ come from the germline V gene. The CDR3 runs to 16 residues. Trimming cost V 6 bases and J 0 bases; bases outside gene matches: 10. The CDR3 reads CASNFGTGILSYEQYF. The CDR3 nucleotides read TGCGCCAGCAACTTCGGGACAGGGATCCTCTCCTACGAGCAGTACTTC.

The J gene is TRBJ2-1, the V gene TRBV30; D is unclear. The germline V gene has CDR1 GTSNPN and CDR2 SVGIG (reference sequence). This CDR3 spans 15 amino acids. Deletions cut 5 bases from V and 0 bases from J, with 14 bases between. CDR3 residues: CAWAQLPPSYNEQFF. The CDR3 DNA reads TGTGCCTGGGCCCAACTACCCCCCTCCTACAATGAGCAGTTCTTC.

The CDR3 DNA reads TGTGCCAGCAGTGATGGTGGGGGGGTTGGAGTCGGTGAAGCTTTCTTT. Its protein product is CASSDGGGVGVGEAFF. The V and J genes are TRBV6-1 and TRBJ1-1; tentative D call: TRBD1 (5 bases). Germline CDR1 reads MNHNS; CDR2 reads SASEGT. The V end was cut by 3 bases, the J end by 7 bases, with 21 bases between. This CDR3 spans 16 amino acids.

This sequence joins TRBV19 and TRBJ1-2; 7 bases map to TRBD1. CDR1 is LNHDA, CDR2 SQIVND, per germline (reference sequence). V was clipped by 7 bases and J by 11 bases; unmatched bases: 7. This CDR3 has 11 residues. The CDR3 spells CASMGDRVYTF. DNA of the CDR3: TGTGCCAGTATGGGAGACAGGGTTTACACCTTC.

This clone has more than one count but fewer than ten. The rearrangement joins TRBV6-6 to TRBJ1-2; perhaps TRBD1 as D (5 bases). Germline-derived CDR1 and CDR2 are MNHNY and SVGAGI (reference sequence). The V end was cut by 2 bases, the J end by 2 bases, with 9 bases between. The CDR3 covers 14 residues. CDR3 sequence reads: CASSYPTANYGYTF. The DNA of the CDR3 is TGTGCCAGCAGTTACCCGACAGCCAACTATGGCTACACCTTC.

This clone was counted once. The rearrangement uses TRBV7-9 and TRBJ1-1, with TRBD1 identical over 9 bases. This CDR3 region has 14 residues. V was clipped by 5 bases and J by 4 bases; unmatched bases: 5. In germline, CDR1 is SEHNR, CDR2 FQNEAQ (reference sequence). The CDR3: CASSPTGGATEAFF. The CDR3 DNA follows: TGTGCCAGCAGCCCGACAGGGGGGGCCACTGAAGCTTTCTTT.

This clone has a single count. The V and J genes are TRBV10-3 and TRBJ2-2; D may be TRBD2 (6 bases). Trimming stripped 4 bases from V and 0 bases from J, with 24 bases between. This CDR3 contains 20 residues. The V gene's germline CDR1 is ENHRY and CDR2 SYGVKD. CDR3 nucleotide sequence: TGTGCCATCAGTGGTCCGTCGGGGGAACCTATACGCTCGAACACCGGGGAGCTGTTTTTT. Translating it yields CAISGPSGEPIRSNTGELFF.

This chain links TRBV9 with TRBJ1-1, with 7 positions matching TRBD1. This CDR3 has 14 residues. The germline V gene encodes CDR1 SGDLS and CDR2 YYNGEE. The V and J ends lost 4 bases and 1 base, in that order; junction bases with no gene match: 4. CDR3 DNA: TGTGCCAGCAGCTCTGGGACAGCGAACACTGAAGCTTTCTTT. It translates to CASSSGTANTEAFF.

This clone appeared a few times. The chain links TRBV7-9 to TRBJ2-1; D possibly corresponds to TRBD1 (6 bases). V lost 5 bases to trimming and J lost 15 bases, with 20 bases between them. This CDR3 has 13 amino acids. In germline, CDR1 is SEHNR, CDR2 FQNEAQ (reference sequence). CDR3 loop: CASSPSRGPARFF. CDR3 nucleotide sequence: TGTGCCAGCAGCCCAAGCAGGGGTCCCGCGAGGTTCTTC.

The V and J genes are TRBV5-1 and TRBJ2-2; D remains unclear. Germline assignment: CDR1 SGHRS and CDR2 YFSETQ. V was cut by 0 bases and J by 1 base, with 7 bases left in between. The CDR3 sequence is 15 residues long. The CDR3, as DNA: TGCGCCAGCAGCTTGGCCCCCAAGAACACCGGGGAGCTGTTTTTT. It translates to CASSLAPKNTGELFF.

The chain employs TRBV30 and TRBJ2-3; 7 positions match TRBD2. V dropped 0 bases and J dropped 6; count of bases not matched to a gene: 9. The V gene's germline CDR1 is GTSNPN and CDR2 SVGIG (reference sequence). The CDR3 covers 15 residues. The CDR3: CAWSVLAGESDTQYF. As DNA, the CDR3 is TGTGCCTGGAGTGTTTTGGCGGGAGAATCGGATACGCAGTATTTT. Variable domain in full (rest from reference TRBV30 and TRBJ2-3): SQTIHQWPATLVQPVGSPLSLECTVEGTSNPNLYWYRQAAGRGLQLLFYSVGIGQISSEVPQNLSASRPQDRQFILSSKKLLLSDSGFYLCAWSVLAGESDTQYFGPGTRLTVL.

The CDR3 is CASSRDRGFYEQYF. The CDR3 bases are TGTGCCAGCAGCCGGGACAGGGGTTTCTACGAGCAGTACTTC. This sequence joins TRBV6-1 and TRBJ2-7; 10 bases match TRBD1. From germline, CDR1 is MNHNS and CDR2 SASEGT. The V gene end was trimmed by 6 bases and the J gene end by 3 bases; junction bases not matched to a gene: 5. The CDR3 totals 14 residues.

CDR3 loop: CASSLGPPNTEAFF. The DNA of the CDR3 is TGCGCCAGCAGCTTGGGTCCTCCGAACACTGAAGCTTTCTTT. The rearrangement uses TRBV5-1 and TRBJ1-1; no reliable D call. Germline CDR1 and CDR2: SGHRS and YFSETQ. Trimming cost V 0 bases and J 1 base, with 7 bases left between them. The CDR3 has 14 amino acids. Using reference TRBV5-1 and TRBJ1-1 for the parts outside the CDR3, the full variable domain is KAGVTQTPRYLIKTRGQQVTLSCSPISGHRSVSWYQQTPGQGLQFLFEYFSETQRNKGNFPGRFSGRQFSNSRSEMNVSTLELGDSALYLCASSLGPPNTEAFFGQGTRLTVV.

This chain links TRBV13 with TRBJ2-2; 8 bases match TRBD2. The J segment lost 7 bases and the V segment lost 2 bases, leaving 15 bases of the junction unmatched. The CDR3 is 18 amino acids. CDR1 is PRHDT and CDR2 is FYEKMQ in the germline V gene (reference sequence). Here the CDR3 DNA reads TGTGCCAGCAGCTTAAATCCTTTCCCGGGACTAGGAATCGGGGAGCTGTTTTTT. Protein: CASSLNPFPGLGIGELFF.

The chain joins TRBV6-1 to TRBJ2-3; tentatively, D is TRBD1 (6 bases). V lost 1 base and J lost 2, with 16 bases in between. Looked up from germline, CDR1 is MNHNS and CDR2 is SASEGT. The CDR3 consists of 17 residues. In DNA form, the CDR3 reads TGTGCCAGCAGTGAAGGCGCGACAGGCCGGATCACAGATACGCAGTATTTT. Residues: CASSEGATGRITDTQYF.

The chain couples TRBV7-9 to TRBJ1-1; 7 nucleotides align to TRBD1. The junction had 14 bases not matched to a gene; V was cut back by 5 bases and J by 11 bases. The CDR3 totals 14 residues. Germline values: CDR1 SEHNR, CDR2 FQNEAQ (reference sequence). The CDR3 loop reads CASSPGTATPVAFF. In nucleotides, the CDR3 is TGTGCCAGCAGCCCCGGGACAGCCACCCCCGTGGCTTTCTTT.

The V call is TRBV7-9, the J call TRBJ2-5; D is perhaps TRBD2 (6 bases). CDR3 length: 14 residues. The V end lost 1 base, the J end lost 3 bases, and 9 bases lay between the germline ends. Germline CDR1 reads SEHNR; CDR2 reads FQNEAQ (reference sequence). The CDR3 region has the DNA TGTGCCAGCAGCTTAGGCGGGGTTAAAGAGACCCAGTACTTC. It is translated as CASSLGGVKETQYF.

V is TRBV2 and J is TRBJ1-1, with D maybe TRBD1 (5 bases). The CDR3 sequence is 14 residues long. From germline, CDR1 is SNHLY and CDR2 FYNNEI. Trimming shortened V by 8 bases and J by 0 bases, and 13 bases separated the two germline ends. The CDR3 spells CASDGGGMNTEAFF. CDR3 nucleotide sequence: TGTGCCAGCGACGGGGGGGGGATGAACACTGAAGCTTTCTTT. Full variable domain (remainder filled in from reference TRBV2 and TRBJ1-1): EPEVTQTPSHQVTQMGQEVILRCVPISNHLYFYWYRQILGQKVEFLVSFYNNEISEKSEIFDDQFSVERPDGSNFTLKIRSTKLEDSAMYFCASDGGGMNTEAFFGQGTRLTVV.

This chain joins TRBV7-9 and TRBJ1-1; D remains ambiguous. Deletions cut 0 bases from V and 11 bases from J, with 13 bases between. This CDR3 spans 13 amino acids. Germline V gives CDR1 SEHNR, CDR2 FQNEAQ (reference sequence). The CDR3 loop reads CASSLAGEAGAFF. CDR3 bases: TGTGCCAGCAGCTTAGCAGGTGAGGCTGGGGCTTTCTTT.